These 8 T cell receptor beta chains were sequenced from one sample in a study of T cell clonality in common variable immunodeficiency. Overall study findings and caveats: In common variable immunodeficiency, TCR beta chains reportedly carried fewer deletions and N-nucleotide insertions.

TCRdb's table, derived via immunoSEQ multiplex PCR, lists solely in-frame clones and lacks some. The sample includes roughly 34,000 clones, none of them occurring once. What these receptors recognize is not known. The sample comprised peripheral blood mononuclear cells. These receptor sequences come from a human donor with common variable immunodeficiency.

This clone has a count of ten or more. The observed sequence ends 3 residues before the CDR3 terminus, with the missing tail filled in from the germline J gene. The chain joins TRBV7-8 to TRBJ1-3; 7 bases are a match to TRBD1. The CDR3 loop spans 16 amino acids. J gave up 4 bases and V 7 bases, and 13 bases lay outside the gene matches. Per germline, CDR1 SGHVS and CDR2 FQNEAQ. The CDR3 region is CASTYTGDQSGNTIYF. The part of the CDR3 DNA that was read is TGTGCCAGCACCTATACAGGGGATCAGTCGGGAAACACC. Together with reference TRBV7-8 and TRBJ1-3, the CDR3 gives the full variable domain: GAGVSQSPRYKVAKRGQDVALRCDPISGHVSLFWYQQALGQGPEFLTYFQNEAQLDKSGLPSDRFFAERPEGSVSTLKIQRTQQEDSAVYLCASTYTGDQSGNTIYFGEGSWLTVV.

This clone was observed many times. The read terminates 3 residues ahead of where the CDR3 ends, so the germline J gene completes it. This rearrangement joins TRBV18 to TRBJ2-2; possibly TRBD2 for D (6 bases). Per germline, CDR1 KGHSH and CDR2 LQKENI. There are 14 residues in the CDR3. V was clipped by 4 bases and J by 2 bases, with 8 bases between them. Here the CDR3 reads CASSLAVNTGELFF. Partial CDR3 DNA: TGTGCCAGCTCACTAGCGGTTAACACCGGGGAG. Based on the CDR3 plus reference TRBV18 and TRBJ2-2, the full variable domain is NAGVMQNPRHLVRRRGQEARLRCSPMKGHSHVYWYRQLPEEGLKFMVYLQKENIIDESGMPKERFSAEFPKEGPSILRIQQVVRGDSAAYFCASSLAVNTGELFFGEGSRLTVL.

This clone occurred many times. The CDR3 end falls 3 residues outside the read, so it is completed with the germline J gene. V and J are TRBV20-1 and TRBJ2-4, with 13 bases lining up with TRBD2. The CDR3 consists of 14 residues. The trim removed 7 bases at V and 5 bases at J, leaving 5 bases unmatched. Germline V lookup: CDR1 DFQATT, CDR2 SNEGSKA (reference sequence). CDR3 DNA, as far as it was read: TGCAGTGTCGGACTAGCGGGAGTCCAAAACATT. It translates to CSVGLAGVQNI. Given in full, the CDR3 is CSVGLAGVQNIQYF.

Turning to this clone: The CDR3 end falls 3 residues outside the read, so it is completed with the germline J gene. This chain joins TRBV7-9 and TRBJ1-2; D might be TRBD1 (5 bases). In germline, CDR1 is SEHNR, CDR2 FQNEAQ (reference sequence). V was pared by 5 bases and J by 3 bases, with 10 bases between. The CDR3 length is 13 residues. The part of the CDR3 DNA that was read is TGTGCCAGCAGCCGAGACAGATACTATGGC. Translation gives CASSRDRYYG. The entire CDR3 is CASSRDRYYGYTF.

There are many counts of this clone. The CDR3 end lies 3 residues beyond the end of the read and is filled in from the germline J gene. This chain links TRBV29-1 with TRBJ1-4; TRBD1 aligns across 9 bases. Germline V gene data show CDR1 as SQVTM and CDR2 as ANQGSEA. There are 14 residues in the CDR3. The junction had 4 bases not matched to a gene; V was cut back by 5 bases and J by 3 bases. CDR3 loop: CSVRRQGANEKLFF. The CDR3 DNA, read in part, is TGCAGCGTTCGGAGACAGGGGGCTAATGAAAAA.

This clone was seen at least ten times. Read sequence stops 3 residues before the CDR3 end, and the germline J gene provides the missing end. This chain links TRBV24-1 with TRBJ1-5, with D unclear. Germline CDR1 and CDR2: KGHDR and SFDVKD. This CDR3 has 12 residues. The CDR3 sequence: CATSDEGAPQHF. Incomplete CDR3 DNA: TGTGCCACCAGTGATGAGGGCGCACCC.

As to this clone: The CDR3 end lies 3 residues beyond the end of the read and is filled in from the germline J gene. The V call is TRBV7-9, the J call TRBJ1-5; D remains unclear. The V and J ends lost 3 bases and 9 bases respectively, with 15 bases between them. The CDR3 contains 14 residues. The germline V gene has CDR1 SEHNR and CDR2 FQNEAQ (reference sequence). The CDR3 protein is CASSFLQTEGPQHF. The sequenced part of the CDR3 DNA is TGTGCCAGCAGCTTCTTACAGACCGAGGGGCCC.

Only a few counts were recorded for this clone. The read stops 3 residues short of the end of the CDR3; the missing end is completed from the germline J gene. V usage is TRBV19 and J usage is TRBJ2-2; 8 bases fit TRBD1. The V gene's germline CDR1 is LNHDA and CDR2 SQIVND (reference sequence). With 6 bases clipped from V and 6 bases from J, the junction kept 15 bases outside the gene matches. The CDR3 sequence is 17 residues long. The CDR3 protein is CASSPDRVREKAGELFF. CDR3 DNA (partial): TGTGCCAGTAGCCCGGACAGGGTACGGGAGAAGGCCGGGGAG.